The 24 T cell receptor beta chains presented below share a single source sample, sequenced in a study of T cell responses to AZD1222 COVID-19 vaccine. Libraries were prepared by immunoSEQ multiplex PCR; TCRdb keeps only in-frame clonotypes and omits some of them. The table lists under 130,000 clones, more than 75% of them singletons. This specimen was peripheral blood, taken on day 0 of AZD1222 vaccination. The origin of the receptors is an adult in good health.

The chain links TRBV5-1 to TRBJ2-5, with a tentative D call TRBD2 (5 bases). Per the germline V gene, CDR1 is SGHRS and CDR2 is YFSETQ. The CDR3 runs 15 residues. Between the trimmed V and J ends, which lost 0 bases and 4 bases, there was a span of 13 bases. The CDR3 spells CASSLAGPRGETQYF. For the CDR3, the DNA is TGCGCCAGCAGCTTGGCGGGCCCTCGGGGAGAGACCCAGTACTTC.

This clone was detected a few times. The chain is built from TRBV27 and TRBJ1-4; 7 bases are a match to TRBD1. Germline V gene lookup returns CDR1 MNHEY and CDR2 SMNVEV (reference sequence). The V and J ends lost 4 bases and 11 bases, in that order; junction bases with no gene match: 10. This CDR3 comprises 14 residues. CDR3 bases: TGTGCCAGCAGTTCTCCAAGTGGACAGGCGAAACTGTTTTTT. Translated: CASSSPSGQAKLFF.

The V and J genes are TRBV16 and TRBJ1-5; perhaps TRBD1 as D (6 bases). Germline CDR1 is KGHSY and CDR2 is FQNENV. CDR3 length: 15 amino acids. Trimming removed 5 bases at V and 0 bases at J, with 11 bases between. The CDR3 DNA is TGTGCCAGCAGCTCCGGACAGATTAGCAATCAGCCCCAGCATTTT. Encoded protein: CASSSGQISNQPQHF.

The J gene is TRBJ1-1, the V gene TRBV19; the match to TRBD1 covers 8 bases. The length of the CDR3 is 16 residues. The V gene end was trimmed by 4 bases and the J gene end by 5 bases; junction bases not matched to a gene: 12. CDR1 and CDR2 (germline): LNHDA, SQIVND (reference sequence). The CDR3 DNA follows: TGTGCCAGTAGTACCAGGGACAGGCTCAGCATGACTGAAGCTTTCTTT. The encoded protein is CASSTRDRLSMTEAFF.

This chain links TRBV7-2 with TRBJ2-5; D assignment may be TRBD1 or TRBD2 (6 bases each). The V gene lost 5 bases and the J gene lost 7 bases, with 23 bases spanning the gap. Germline lookup yields CDR1 SGHTA and CDR2 FQGNSA. The CDR3 covers 16 residues. CDR3 region: CASSGQSREPQGTQYF. DNA of the CDR3: TGTGCCAGCAGCGGACAGTCCCGGGAGCCTCAGGGGACCCAGTACTTC.

This chain uses TRBV2 with TRBJ1-5; perhaps TRBD1 as D (6 bases). CDR1 is SNHLY and CDR2 is FYNNEI in the germline V gene. The CDR3 spans 14 residues. Trimming cost V 1 base and J 6 bases, with 10 bases left between them. The chain's CDR3 is CASSEGGQFQPQHF. The CDR3, as DNA: TGTGCCAGCAGTGAAGGCGGACAGTTTCAGCCCCAGCATTTT.

The gene calls are TRBV7-2 and TRBJ2-1; a possible D gene is TRBD2 (6 bases). V dropped 3 bases and J dropped 12 bases, with 9 bases sitting between them. CDR3 length: 11 residues. CDR1 and CDR2 from the germline V gene are SGHTA and FQGNSA. This chain's CDR3 is CASSFGGRQFF. CDR3 DNA: TGTGCCAGCAGCTTTGGAGGGCGGCAGTTCTTC.

The V and J genes are TRBV6-1 and TRBJ2-2; TRBD2 matches at 12 bases. V lost 1 base and J lost 5; bases outside the gene matches: 8. CDR1 and CDR2 from the germline V gene are MNHNS and SASEGT. The CDR3 contains 18 residues. The CDR3 DNA reads as TGTGCCAGCAGTGAAGAGCTAGCGGGGGGGCCGTGGACCGGGGAGCTGTTTTTT. Encoded protein: CASSEELAGGPWTGELFF.

This clone was recorded once. The J gene is TRBJ2-4, the V gene TRBV6-1; D unclear. The ends were cut back, 1 base at V and 7 bases at J, with 8 bases in the middle. Germline V lookup: CDR1 MNHNS, CDR2 SASEGT. The CDR3 has 13 residues. CDR3 bases: TGTGCCAGCAGTGAAGGAGGAATTAACATTCAGTACTTC. It encodes CASSEGGINIQYF.

This chain links TRBV6-5 with TRBJ2-7; D not resolved. Trimming took off 8 bases at V and 0 bases at J, with 11 bases between the two ends. CDR3 size: 13 residues. From germline, CDR1 is MNHEY and CDR2 SVGAGI. The CDR3 nucleotides are TGTGCCAGCCGGAAGCCATCCTCCTACGAGCAGTACTTC. It translates to CASRKPSSYEQYF.

The rearrangement uses TRBV9 and TRBJ1-1; tentative D call: TRBD1 (5 bases). Germline V lookup: CDR1 SGDLS, CDR2 YYNGEE. The CDR3 consists of 14 residues. Trimming left V 2 bases short and J 4 bases short, with 12 bases between. The CDR3 region has the DNA TGTGCCAGCAGCGTTTGGGGGTCCGGCACTGAAGCTTTCTTT. Translating gives CASSVWGSGTEAFF.

The gene calls are TRBV5-4 and TRBJ1-1; weak D call: TRBD1 (5 bases). The CDR3 length is 16 residues. V shed 4 bases and J shed 1 base, with 17 bases lying between them. Germline V gene data show CDR1 as SGHNT and CDR2 as YYREEE (reference sequence). The CDR3 sequence is CASSGKVGTGNTEAFF. As DNA, the CDR3 is TGTGCCAGCAGCGGGAAGGTTGGGACGGGGAACACTGAAGCTTTCTTT.

The J gene is TRBJ2-1, the V gene TRBV9; D perhaps matches TRBD2 (6 bases). Trimming left V 1 base short and J 8 bases short, with 16 bases between. Germline V lookup: CDR1 SGDLS, CDR2 YYNGEE. The CDR3 has 15 amino acids. The CDR3 protein is CASSVRRGESHEQFF. The CDR3 coding sequence is TGTGCCAGCAGCGTAAGGCGCGGGGAATCGCATGAGCAGTTCTTC.

The V gene is TRBV24-1, the J gene TRBJ2-2; the D is unclear. Trimming cost V 2 bases and J 4 bases, with 4 bases left between them. From germline, CDR1 is KGHDR and CDR2 SFDVKD. The length of the CDR3 is 13 residues. The CDR3 region has the DNA TGTGCCACCAGTGATTGGACCACCGGGGAGCTGTTTTTT. Residues: CATSDWTTGELFF.

The J gene is TRBJ2-2, the V gene TRBV5-1, with 8 bases lining up with TRBD1. This CDR3 has 15 amino acids. V lost 5 bases, J lost 0 bases, and 3 bases stayed unmatched. Germline CDR1 and CDR2: SGHRS and YFSETQ. DNA of the CDR3: TGCGCCAGCAGTTCGACAGGGGCGAACACCGGGGAGCTGTTTTTT. Its translation is CASSSTGANTGELFF.

This chain uses TRBV15 with TRBJ2-3; D is undetermined. This CDR3 is built from 14 residues. The germline gives CDR1 LNHNV, CDR2 YYDKDF (reference sequence). The V end was cut by 1 base, the J end by 3 bases, with 8 bases between. The CDR3 bases are TGTGCCACCAGCAGAGGTATAATTACAGATACGCAGTATTTT. It yields the protein CATSRGIITDTQYF.

J is TRBJ1-4 and V is TRBV6-6, with no clear D. Germline V lookup: CDR1 MNHNY, CDR2 SVGAGI (reference sequence). The V end lost 5 bases, the J end lost 0 bases, and 16 bases lay between the germline ends. The CDR3 has 17 amino acids. CDR3 sequence (DNA): TGTGCCAGCAGTCCACGAGTCGTTACCCCAACTAATGAAAAACTGTTTTTT. It is translated as CASSPRVVTPTNEKLFF.

The chain couples TRBV6-2 or TRBV6-3 to TRBJ2-5; TRBD2 might be the D (6 bases). The CDR3 sequence is 14 residues long. The V end was cut by 8 bases, the J end by 2 bases, with 15 bases between. Germline V lookup: CDR1 MNHEY, CDR2 SVGEGT. The DNA for the CDR3 is TGTGCCAGCCGCCGGTTAGCGGATCAAGAGACCCAGTACTTC. Translated: CASRRLADQETQYF.

This clone was observed a few times. The chain recombines TRBV19 with TRBJ2-7; weak D call: TRBD1 (6 bases). CDR1 LNHDA and CDR2 SQIVND come from the germline V gene (reference sequence). V was clipped by 6 bases and J by 2 bases, with 14 bases between them. This CDR3 has 14 amino acids. CDR3 nucleotides: TGTGCCAGTAGCAACCTAAGGGACACCTACGAGCAGTACTTC. This encodes CASSNLRDTYEQYF.

The chain uses TRBV30 and TRBJ1-6; 9 bases are shared with TRBD1. The CDR3 sequence is 13 residues long. The V and J ends lost 8 bases and 7 bases, in that order; junction bases with no gene match: 6. Germline CDR1 is GTSNPN and CDR2 is SVGIG (reference sequence). The CDR3 bases are TGTGCCACATCGACAGGGGGGAATTCACCCCTCCACTTT. Its translation is CATSTGGNSPLHF.

CDR3: CASSEAQGNNQPQHF. The CDR3 DNA reads as TGTGCCAGCAGTGAAGCGCAAGGGAACAATCAGCCCCAGCATTTT. This chain connects TRBV6-1 to TRBJ1-5, with D hard to call. V lost 0 bases and J 3 bases, leaving 9 bases between the germline ends. CDR1 is MNHNS, CDR2 SASEGT, per germline. The CDR3 contains 15 residues.

The chain has TRBV5-1 and TRBJ2-5; tentatively, D is TRBD2 (5 bases). Germline V lookup: CDR1 SGHRS, CDR2 YFSETQ. The CDR3 spans 15 residues. Trimming shortened V by 0 bases and J by 1 base, and 10 bases separated the two germline ends. The CDR3 loop reads CASSLDAGVQETQYF. In DNA, the CDR3 is TGCGCCAGCAGCTTGGATGCGGGTGTCCAAGAGACCCAGTACTTC.

About this clone: The same CDR3 is also encoded by other DNA sequences in this sample. J is TRBJ1-2 and V is TRBV6-2 or TRBV6-3; 8 nucleotides match TRBD1. The V gene's germline CDR1 is MNHEY and CDR2 SVGEGT. The V and J ends lost 6 bases and 0 bases, in that order; junction bases with no gene match: 6. The CDR3 extends over 15 amino acids. Written as DNA, the CDR3 is TGTGCCAGCAGCGGAGGACAGGGTTCTAACTATGGCTACACCTTC. Amino acid sequence: CASSGGQGSNYGYTF.

The chain couples TRBV15 to TRBJ1-3; 7 bases line up with TRBD1. Germline trimming cut 4 bases from V and 4 bases from J; bases unmatched to any gene: 13. There are 17 residues in the CDR3. The V gene's germline CDR1 is LNHNV and CDR2 YYDKDF (reference sequence). The CDR3 coding sequence is TGTGCCACCAGCACCGAAGAGCTGGGACAGAGAGGAAACACCATATATTTT. Protein: CATSTEELGQRGNTIYF.